This TCR beta chain was captured in a study of T cells in Graves' hyperthyroidism and ophthalmopathy. Findings and limits, study-wide: Ophthalmopathy was separated from stable hyperthyroidism by a 13 V-J model.

TCR beta CDR3 regions were amplified from RNA. Carried out on the TCR CDR3, a first-round RT-PCR used the HTBI primer set. One entry per CDR3 protein results from TCRdb running MiXCR on the multiplex PCR reads. The sample lists roughly 700,000 distinct CDR3 sequences, 35% occurring once. Germline CDR1 reads SGHVS; CDR2 reads FQNEAQ. V lost 5 bases, J lost 7 bases, and 9 bases stayed unmatched. This CDR3 region has 15 residues. As for this clonotype: Its antigen remains unidentified.

Sequencing was done on a sample of blood. The receptor's source is a woman aged 40 to 55 with Graves' hyperthyroidism. V and J are TRBV7-8 and TRBJ2-2; TRBD1 agrees at 8 bases. The CDR3 protein is CASSQLVDRDGELFF. The CDR3 bases are TGTGCCAGCAGCCAACTAGTGGACAGGGACGGGGAGCTGTTTTTT.